Below, 3 T cell receptor beta chains from the same sample are listed, as sequenced in a study of T-cell reconstitution after alpha-beta-depleted transplantation in children. Molecular barcoding with unique molecular identifiers was used for the TCRbeta library. TCRdb redid the calling of the PCR reads with MiXCR, one entry per CDR3 protein. The sample yields 450,000 to 600,000 distinct CDR3 sequences, 13% seen once. The sequences come from PBMCs, mostly from graft donor cells, collected 360 days after TCRalphabeta/CD19-depleted stem cell transplant. The receptors come from a male patient younger than 18 who had a stem cell transplant for acute myeloid leukemia, so the T cells may come from the graft donor.

The sample holds a few counts of this clonotype. The V gene is TRBV14, the J gene TRBJ2-5; D gene unclear. V was clipped by 4 bases and J by 1 base, with 13 bases between them. This CDR3 is 15 amino acids long. Germline V CDR1 and CDR2: SGHDN, FVKESK. The DNA for the CDR3 is TGTGCCAGCAGCCTAGACCTCCAGCCCCAAGAGACCCAGTACTTC. Translation: CASSLDLQPQETQYF.

V usage is TRBV30 and J usage is TRBJ2-7; possibly TRBD2 for D (6 bases). Per germline, CDR1 GTSNPN and CDR2 SVGIG (reference sequence). The CDR3 is 12 amino acids. The V gene lost 0 bases and the J gene lost 6 bases, with 9 bases spanning the gap. The CDR3 DNA reads as TGTGCCTGGAGTGTTGGAGGGTTCGAGCAGTACTTC. It specifies CAWSVGGFEQYF.

The J gene is TRBJ2-1, the V gene TRBV27; TRBD1 matches 9 bases. Losses at the gene ends were 6 bases for V and 4 bases for J; bases not matched to a gene: 7. The germline V gene has CDR1 MNHEY and CDR2 SMNVEV (reference sequence). The CDR3 is made up of 15 amino acids. In nucleotides, the CDR3 is TGTGCCAGCAGAGAGGACAGGGGAGTGTACAATGAGCAGTTCTTC. Its translation is CASREDRGVYNEQFF.